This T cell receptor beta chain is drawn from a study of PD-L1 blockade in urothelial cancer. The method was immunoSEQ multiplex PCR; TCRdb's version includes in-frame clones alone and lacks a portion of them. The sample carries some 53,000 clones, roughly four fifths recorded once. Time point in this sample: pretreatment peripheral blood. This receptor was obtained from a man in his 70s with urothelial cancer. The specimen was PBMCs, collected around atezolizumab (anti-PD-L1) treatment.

CDR3 amino acids: CASSFSGLTGVGETQYF. Here the CDR3 DNA reads TGTGCCAGCAGCTTCTCCGGCTTAACGGGGGTAGGGGAGACCCAGTACTTC. The chain recombines TRBV5-5 with TRBJ2-5, with a tentative D call TRBD2 (6 bases). This CDR3 is 17 amino acids long. V was pared by 2 bases and J by 5 bases, with 22 bases between. CDR1 and CDR2 from the germline V gene are SGHKS and YYEKEE (reference sequence).